These 32 T cell receptor beta chains were sequenced from one sample in a study of blood T cells in healthy people across ages. Next came a second PCR, run for 7 to 11 cycles, which used a sample-barcoded 5' primer along with a J-beta primer mix. TCRdb reprocessed the 5' RACE reads with MiXCR, giving one entry per CDR3 protein. The repertoire holds about 2 million distinct CDR3 sequences, just under 50% seen once, with roughly 2.1% in the top ten. Sequencing input: blood. These receptors were taken from a woman aged 40 to 50 in good health.

A note on this clonotype: An end of the junction does not agree with germline; a read error may underlie this. The genes are TRBV7-9 and TRBJ2-5, with TRBD1 identical over 8 bases. Germline V gene lookup returns CDR1 SEHNR and CDR2 FQNEAQ (reference sequence). The CDR3 covers 15 residues. The CDR3: CAGSFRQGIQETQYF. CDR3 bases: TGTGCCGGCAGCTTCAGACAGGGGATACAAGAGACCCAGTACTTC. The full variable domain, with the rest looked up from reference TRBV7-9 and TRBJ2-5, is DTGVSQNPRHKITKRGQNVTFRCDPISEHNRLYWYRQTLGQGPEFLTYFQNEAQLEKSRLLSDRFSAERPKGSFSTLEIQRTEQGDSAMYLCAGSFRQGIQETQYFGPGTRLLVL.

The gene calls are TRBV4-3 and TRBJ2-7; 9 bases line up with TRBD1. The CDR3 has 18 residues. Germline-derived CDR1 and CDR2 are LGHNA and YSLEER. J was trimmed by 2 bases and V by 1 base; bases with no gene match: 12. The CDR3 region has the DNA TGCGCCAGCAGCCAAGGCCTCCCGGGACAGGGTTCCCCCTACGAGCAGTACTTC. Its protein is CASSQGLPGQGSPYEQYF.

The genes are TRBV20-1 and TRBJ2-7; 12 bases map to TRBD2. Trimming took 5 bases from V and 7 from J; bases not matched to a gene: 15. The germline CDR1 and CDR2 sequences are DFQATT and SNEGSKA (reference sequence). The CDR3 is 16 residues long. This CDR3 is CSAHLPSGGARGEQYF. The CDR3 DNA reads TGCAGTGCTCACCTCCCTAGCGGGGGGGCCAGAGGGGAGCAGTACTTC.

The chain combines TRBV7-9 with TRBJ1-5; weak D call: TRBD1 (5 bases). The CDR3 totals 17 residues. From germline, CDR1 is SEHNR and CDR2 FQNEAQ (reference sequence). The V end lost 5 bases, the J end lost 2 bases, and 19 bases lay between the germline ends. CDR3 DNA sequence: TGTGCCAGCAGCCTTTCCGGGACGGCGGCGGGCAATCAGCCCCAGCATTTT. Translating it yields CASSLSGTAAGNQPQHF.

The CDR3 DNA reads as TGCAGTGCCCGAAAGGCGGTCCCGAACACTGAAGCTTTCTTT. It codes for CSARKAVPNTEAFF. The rearrangement uses TRBV20-1 and TRBJ1-1; D call uncertain. Trimming took 6 bases from V and 1 from J, leaving 15 bases between them. Germline values: CDR1 DFQATT, CDR2 SNEGSKA (reference sequence). There are 14 residues in the CDR3.

This clonotype showed up just a few times. J is TRBJ1-2 and V is TRBV12-3 or TRBV12-4; TRBD1 aligns across 9 bases. V shed 2 bases and J 4 bases; nucleotides not matched to a gene: 8. The CDR3 covers 16 residues. The CDR3, as DNA: TGTGCCAGCAGTTTATCTGGGACAGGGAGTGTCTATGGCTACACCTTC. The encoded protein is CASSLSGTGSVYGYTF.

The chain has TRBV3-1 and TRBJ1-2; D remains unclear. This CDR3 has 12 amino acids. CDR1 and CDR2 from the germline V gene are LGHDT and YNNKEL (reference sequence). Trimming took 1 base from V and 8 from J, leaving 8 bases between them. DNA of the CDR3: TGTGCCAGCAGCCAAGGGGGAATCGGCTACACCTTC. Amino acids: CASSQGGIGYTF.

The V gene is TRBV29-1, the J gene TRBJ1-2; perhaps TRBD1 as D (5 bases). The CDR3 spans 15 residues. The germline gives CDR1 SQVTM, CDR2 ANQGSEA. V lost 1 base to trimming and J lost 8 bases, with 20 bases between them. CDR3: CSVEGGAVNIGGYTF. CDR3 nucleotide sequence: TGCAGCGTTGAAGGGGGCGCTGTGAATATTGGGGGCTACACCTTC. Full variable domain (remainder filled in from reference TRBV29-1 and TRBJ1-2): SAVISQKPSRDICQRGTSLTIQCQVDSQVTMMFWYRQQPGQSLTLIATANQGSEATYESGFVIDKFPISRPNLTFSTLTVSNMSPEDSSIYLCSVEGGAVNIGGYTFGSGTRLTVV.

The chain joins TRBV7-2 to TRBJ2-4; D is ambiguous. The J call may be wrong; the DNA end is better matched by TRBJ2-5. The CDR3 extends over 13 amino acids. Germline values: CDR1 SGHTA, CDR2 FQGNSA. CDR3 in DNA: TGTGCCAGCAGCCCCCCCCTAAAAGAGACCCAGTACTTC. Translating gives CASSPPLKETQYF.

The chain links TRBV19 to TRBJ2-5, with D possibly matching TRBD1 (6 bases). Germline V gene lookup returns CDR1 LNHDA and CDR2 SQIVND (reference sequence). Trimming stripped 1 base from V and 5 bases from J, with 14 bases between. The CDR3 runs to 15 residues. As DNA, the CDR3 is TGTGCCAGTAGTATAGGCGCAGGGGTTAGGGAGACCCAGTACTTC. This codes for CASSIGAGVRETQYF.

J is TRBJ2-3 and V is TRBV7-2, with TRBD2 matching 9 bases. CDR1 is SGHTA, CDR2 FQGNSA, per germline. The junction had 6 bases not matched to a gene; V was cut back by 1 base and J by 7 bases. There are 15 residues in the CDR3. CDR3 DNA sequence: TGTGCCAGCAGCTTAGACCTAGCGGGGAAGAATACGCAGTATTTT. As protein: CASSLDLAGKNTQYF.

V gene TRBV6-1 combines with J gene TRBJ1-2; TRBD1 matches at 7 bases. Germline CDR1 and CDR2: MNHNS and SASEGT. This CDR3 has 16 residues. V shed 2 bases, J shed 8 bases, and the junction held 14 bases outside the gene matches. Here the CDR3 reads CASSERQGQSSGGYTF. The CDR3 DNA follows: TGTGCCAGCAGTGAACGACAGGGACAGAGTTCGGGAGGCTACACCTTC.

This chain joins TRBV20-1 and TRBJ2-4, with 8 positions matching TRBD1. Matching the DNA end better, TRBJ2-7 makes the J call doubtful. The CDR3 has 14 residues. Per germline, CDR1 DFQATT and CDR2 SNEGSKA (reference sequence). The CDR3 protein is CSASTRTGFYEQYF. The CDR3 bases are TGCAGTGCCTCCACCAGGACAGGGTTCTACGAGCAGTACTTC.

In its sample, this clonotype was seen a few times. The rearrangement links TRBV27 to TRBJ1-2, with no clear D. Germline CDR1 reads MNHEY; CDR2 reads SMNVEV (reference sequence). The CDR3 covers 15 residues. The V and J ends lost 1 base and 6 bases respectively, with 15 bases between them. The CDR3 DNA reads as TGTGCCAGCAGTTTATTCGTCGGAGGGAAGGATGGCTACACCTTC. It encodes CASSLFVGGKDGYTF.

This clonotype turned up a few times. The V and J genes are TRBV28 and TRBJ2-3, with D possibly being TRBD1 or TRBD2 (5 bases each). The length of the CDR3 is 13 residues. Germline V lookup: CDR1 MDHEN, CDR2 SYDVKM. The V end was cut by 9 bases, the J end by 3 bases, with 13 bases between. Here the CDR3 reads CASGQGPTDTQYF. In DNA, the CDR3 is TGTGCCAGTGGGCAGGGACCAACAGATACGCAGTATTTT. Based on the CDR3 plus reference TRBV28 and TRBJ2-3, the full variable domain is DVKVTQSSRYLVKRTGEKVFLECVQDMDHENMFWYRQDPGLGLRLIYFSYDVKMKEKGDIPEGYSVSREKKERFSLILESASTNQTSMYLCASGQGPTDTQYFGPGTRLTVL.

Only a few counts were recorded for this clonotype. The chain has TRBV9 and TRBJ2-5; TRBD2 agrees at 7 bases. The CDR3 is made up of 16 amino acids. The germline gives CDR1 SGDLS, CDR2 YYNGEE. Trimming cost V 6 bases and J 4 bases; bases outside gene matches: 15. CDR3 sequence reads: CASTPIEGGPGETQYF. Here the CDR3 DNA reads TGTGCCAGCACCCCCATAGAGGGAGGGCCAGGAGAGACCCAGTACTTC.

This clonotype has at least ten counts. This rearrangement joins TRBV9 to TRBJ2-7, with TRBD1 identical over 9 bases. The CDR3 extends over 14 amino acids. Trimming removed 5 bases from V and 1 base from J; junction bases left unmatched: 4. Germline V gives CDR1 SGDLS, CDR2 YYNGEE. The CDR3 sequence: CASSVTGGSYEQYF. In DNA form, the CDR3 reads TGTGCCAGCAGTGTGACAGGGGGTTCCTACGAGCAGTACTTC.

Only one count was recorded for this clonotype. Germline is not matched at one junction end, which may reflect a read error. This chain connects TRBV7-2 to TRBJ1-2; no reliable D call. CDR3 length equals 14 residues. CDR1 and CDR2 from the germline V gene are SGHTA and FQGNSA. This CDR3 reads CASILTAANYDYTF. As DNA, the CDR3 is TGTGCCAGCATACTAACAGCAGCTAACTATGACTACACCTTC.

This clonotype was counted between two and nine times. The chain is built from TRBV15 and TRBJ1-5, with TRBD1 identical over 7 bases. With V trimmed by 0 bases and J by 3 bases, 5 bases remained unmatched. From germline, CDR1 is LNHNV and CDR2 YYDKDF (reference sequence). This CDR3 region has 16 residues. In DNA, the CDR3 is TGTGCCACCAGCAGAGACGACAGGGAGGACAATCAGCCCCAGCATTTT. Encoded protein: CATSRDDREDNQPQHF.

This clonotype has more than one count but fewer than ten. The V and J genes are TRBV9 and TRBJ2-5; D may match TRBD1 or TRBD2 (5 bases each). The V gene's germline CDR1 is SGDLS and CDR2 YYNGEE. This CDR3 has 15 amino acids. The V end lost 0 bases, the J end lost 1 base, and 10 bases lay between the germline ends. The CDR3, as DNA: TGTGCCAGCAGCGTAGTAACGGGGCCCCAAGAGACCCAGTACTTC. Protein: CASSVVTGPQETQYF.

This clonotype has a handful of counts. The CDR3 reads CASRPPGSVGEQFF. In DNA, the CDR3 is TGTGCCAGCAGGCCGCCCGGAAGCGTAGGTGAGCAGTTCTTC. The chain joins TRBV6-5 to TRBJ2-1; D is uncertain. The CDR3 runs 14 residues. Germline CDR1 and CDR2: MNHEY and SVGAGI. Trimming stripped 6 bases from V and 9 bases from J, with 18 bases between.

The chain recombines TRBV7-9 with TRBJ2-2, with D perhaps TRBD1 (5 bases). Between the trimmed V and J ends, which lost 5 bases and 0 bases, there was a span of 16 bases. This CDR3 comprises 17 residues. Germline V gene data show CDR1 as SEHNR and CDR2 as FQNEAQ (reference sequence). CDR3 sequence (DNA): TGTGCCAGCAGCCGAATATCAGGGCTAGCGAACACCGGGGAGCTGTTTTTT. Its protein product is CASSRISGLANTGELFF. Together with reference TRBV7-9 and TRBJ2-2, the CDR3 gives the full variable domain: DTGVSQNPRHKITKRGQNVTFRCDPISEHNRLYWYRQTLGQGPEFLTYFQNEAQLEKSRLLSDRFSAERPKGSFSTLEIQRTEQGDSAMYLCASSRISGLANTGELFFGEGSRLTVL.

The chain combines TRBV7-2 with TRBJ2-3; 7 nucleotides agree with TRBD2. The CDR3 has 17 amino acids. CDR1 and CDR2 from the germline V gene are SGHTA and FQGNSA. V lost 5 bases, J lost 2 bases, and 13 bases stayed unmatched. The CDR3 bases are TGTGCCAGCAGCCATTATAAGCGGGGATTACACACAGATACGCAGTATTTT. This encodes CASSHYKRGLHTDTQYF. The variable domain in full, with the rest retrieved from reference TRBV7-2 and TRBJ2-3, is GAGVSQSPSNKVTEKGKDVELRCDPISGHTALYWYRQSLGQGLEFLIYFQGNSAPDKSGLPSDRFSAERTGGSVSTLTIQRTQQEDSAVYLCASSHYKRGLHTDTQYFGPGTRLTVL.

The table lists this clonotype with a few counts. The chain couples TRBV6-2 or TRBV6-3 to TRBJ2-1; D could derive from TRBD1 or TRBD2 (6 bases each). This CDR3 spans 15 amino acids. With 3 bases removed from V and 4 bases from J, the gap between germline ends came to 13 bases. The germline V gene encodes CDR1 MNHEY and CDR2 SVGEGT. The CDR3 is CASSYLAGTYNEQFF. The CDR3 nucleotides are TGTGCCAGCAGTTATCTGGCGGGGACATACAATGAGCAGTTCTTC.

The chain couples TRBV4-1 to TRBJ2-4; TRBD1 matches at 11 bases. Germline V gene lookup returns CDR1 MGHRA and CDR2 YSYEKL. J lost 3 bases, V lost 4 bases, and 11 bases had no gene match. The CDR3 runs 18 residues. The CDR3 loop reads CASSPHSVGTGGKNIQYF. The CDR3 nucleotides read TGCGCCAGCAGCCCCCATTCTGTGGGGACAGGGGGCAAAAACATTCAGTACTTC.

The V and J genes are TRBV12-3 or TRBV12-4 and TRBJ2-1, with D possibly being TRBD2 (6 bases). The CDR3 has 14 amino acids. V was clipped by 0 bases and J by 8 bases, with 11 bases between them. The CDR3 region has the DNA TGTGCCAGCAGTTTAGCGTTGACTAGAGATGAGCAGTTCTTC. This sequence encodes CASSLALTRDEQFF.

CDR3 bases: TGCGCCAGCAGCCAAGATCCGCGTGAGGCAGATACGCAGTATTTT. It yields the protein CASSQDPREADTQYF. The gene calls are TRBV4-3 and TRBJ2-3, with D uncertain. The CDR3 contains 15 residues. The germline CDR1 and CDR2 sequences are LGHNA and YSLEER. V lost 0 bases and J lost 4, with 11 bases in between.

The V call is TRBV20-1, the J call TRBJ2-5; D remains unclear. V was pared by 5 bases and J by 5 bases, with 18 bases between. The V gene's germline CDR1 is DFQATT and CDR2 SNEGSKA (reference sequence). CDR3 length equals 14 residues. The CDR3 sequence is CSAFPIIRVETQYF. The CDR3, as DNA: TGCAGTGCTTTCCCAATAATCCGGGTCGAGACCCAGTACTTC.

The chain recombines TRBV7-6 with TRBJ2-1; 7 nucleotides match TRBD1. Trimming took 2 bases from V and 0 from J; bases not matched to a gene: 4. The CDR3 consists of 16 residues. Germline V gene data show CDR1 as SGHVS and CDR2 as FNYEAQ. The CDR3 nucleotides are TGTGCCAGCAGCTTAATGGGACAGAGCTCCTACAATGAGCAGTTCTTC. Its translation: CASSLMGQSSYNEQFF.

The V gene is TRBV25-1, the J gene TRBJ2-3, with a weak D call TRBD1 (5 bases). Between the trimmed V and J ends, which lost 7 bases and 0 bases, there was a span of 11 bases. The V gene's germline CDR1 is MGHDK and CDR2 SYGVNS. CDR3 length: 14 residues. CDR3 in amino acids: CASIETASTDTQYF. The CDR3 nucleotides read TGTGCCAGCATAGAGACAGCTAGCACAGATACGCAGTATTTT.

The gene calls are TRBV7-2 and TRBJ2-1; unclear D gene. The J call may be wrong; the DNA end is better matched by TRBJ2-7. CDR1 SGHTA and CDR2 FQGNSA come from the germline V gene. The CDR3 is made up of 14 amino acids. The CDR3 protein is CASSLPEVYNEQYF. CDR3 in DNA: TGTGCCAGCAGCTTACCTGAAGTCTACAATGAGCAGTACTTC.

This clonotype was found many times. This chain connects TRBV10-3 to TRBJ2-5; 7 positions agree with TRBD1. Germline assignment: CDR1 ENHRY and CDR2 SYGVKD. V lost 5 bases and J lost 5; bases outside the gene matches: 5. The CDR3 is 13 amino acids. The CDR3 spells CAISRQGWETQYF. The CDR3, as DNA: TGTGCCATCAGTCGACAGGGATGGGAGACCCAGTACTTC.